A selection of T cell receptor beta chains follows, all from one sample in a study of cytotoxic CD8 clonotypes in ibrutinib-treated CLL. Method: immunoSEQ multiplex PCR; TCRdb's copy keeps in-frame clones and lacks some. The table lists fewer than 13,000 clones, around three quarters of them singletons. This sample comprised PBMCs, obtained at disease progression, from a patient treated with ibrutinib. The receptors originated from a human donor with chronic lymphocytic leukemia. Each CDR3 is given with its conserved first and last residue. A D gene is named only where the DNA matches it firmly. Expanded clones are given a class, and other clones once, few, many or no size at all.

j_call	v_call	d_call	clone_size	cdr3_nt	cdr3_aa
TRBJ2-2	TRBV5-1	TRBD1	NA	TGCGCCAGCAGCCCGGGACAGACGAACACCGGGGAGCTGTTTTTT	CASSPGQTNTGELFF
TRBJ1-2	TRBV5-4	NA	NA	TGTGCCAGCAGCCAAACCTATAACTATGGCTACACCTTC	CASSQTYNYGYTF
TRBJ1-2	TRBV30	NA	NA	TGTGCCCTCTCCCAGGGAGATGGCTACACCTTC	CALSQGDGYTF
TRBJ1-5	TRBV2	TRBD1	NA	TGTGCCAGCAGTACGGACAGGGGAGGACAGCCCCAGCATTTT	CASSTDRGGQPQHF
TRBJ2-2	TRBV29-1	NA	few	TGCAGCGTTGATCTGGGGTTCACCGGGGAGCTGTTTTTT	CSVDLGFTGELFF
TRBJ2-1	TRBV7-3	TRBD2	NA	TGTGCCAGCAGCCGCGGCAGCGGGGGGCGGAGCAATGAGCAGTTCTTC	CASSRGSGGRSNEQFF
TRBJ1-5	TRBV6-1	NA	once	TGTGCCAGCAACGACGGGCTATATAGCAATCAGCCCCAGCATTTT	CASNDGLYSNQPQHF
TRBJ2-7	TRBV5-6	NA	NA	TGTGCCAGCAGCTTTGCCCGTGAGGGGCCCCAGTACTTC	CASSFAREGPQYF
TRBJ1-2	TRBV18	TRBD1	NA	TGTGCCAGCTCACCGGGGACAGACTATGGCTACACCTTC	CASSPGTDYGYTF
TRBJ1-2	TRBV19	NA	NA	TGTGCCAGTAGGAGGGTAAATGGCTACACCTTC	CASRRVNGYTF
TRBJ1-2	TRBV28	NA	NA	TGTGCCAGCAGTTTACCCCTACAGGGTGGCTACACCTTC	CASSLPLQGGYTF
TRBJ1-5	TRBV27	TRBD1	NA	TGTGCCAGCAGCTGGACAGGGTCGGATCAGCCCCAGCATTTT	CASSWTGSDQPQHF